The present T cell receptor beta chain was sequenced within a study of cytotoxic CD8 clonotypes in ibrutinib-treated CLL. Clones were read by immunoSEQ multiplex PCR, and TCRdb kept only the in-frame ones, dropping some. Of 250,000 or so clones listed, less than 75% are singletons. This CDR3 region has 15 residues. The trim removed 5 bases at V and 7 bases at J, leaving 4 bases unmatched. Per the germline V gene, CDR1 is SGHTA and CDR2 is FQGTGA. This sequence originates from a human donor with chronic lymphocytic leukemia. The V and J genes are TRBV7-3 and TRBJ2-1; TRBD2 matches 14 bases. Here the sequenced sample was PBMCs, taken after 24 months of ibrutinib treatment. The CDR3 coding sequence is TGTGCCAGCAGCAACAGGACTAGCGGGAGGAATGAGCAGTTCTTC. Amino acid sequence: CASSNRTSGRNEQFF.